This T cell receptor beta chain was profiled in a study of memory CD4+ T cells and cytomegalovirus serostatus. The wider study: This sample comes from healthy Belgian adults, 8 to 10 CMV seropositive, roughly 22 seronegative. Study-wide results and limits: The CMV-associated TCR signature appears largely within the CD4+ memory repertoire.

The assay was immunoSEQ multiplex PCR, and TCRdb's table has in-frame clones only and misses some. The top ten clones hold 0.9% to 1.2% of a sample with approximately 46,000 clones, around three quarters of them seen once. The sort gate was single viable CD3+CD4+CD8-CD45RO+ cells for memory CD4+ T cells. CD4+ T cells were isolated by positive magnetic selection. Germline loops: CDR1 LNHDA, CDR2 SQIVND (reference sequence). V dropped 9 bases and J dropped 3 bases, with 9 bases sitting between them. This CDR3 has 12 amino acids. Points on this clone: Its cognate antigen is unknown. Other nucleotide sequences in the sample specify the same CDR3.

This chain uses TRBV19 with TRBJ1-5, with unresolved D. Specimen: memory CD4+ T cells from blood. The clonotype originates from an adult in good health and CMV-seronegative. The CDR3 DNA sequence: TGTGCCAGCGGGGATCCCAATCAGCCCCAGCATTTT. Encoded protein: CASGDPNQPQHF.